The 7 T cell receptor beta chains in this list originate from one sample, sequenced in a study of T cells in Graves' hyperthyroidism and ophthalmopathy. Researchers took RNA transcripts and amplified the TCR beta CDR3 regions from them. TCR CDR3 regions were first amplified by RT-PCR with HTBI primers. TCRdb used MiXCR to reprocess the multiplex PCR reads, holding one entry per CDR3 protein. The repertoire holds fewer than 450,000 distinct CDR3 sequences, with approximately 17% as singletons. The specimen sequenced was blood. The receptors stem from a woman in her 30s with Graves' hyperthyroidism that later progressed to Graves' ophthalmopathy.

The chain links TRBV2 to TRBJ2-1; D is undetermined. Germline values: CDR1 SNHLY, CDR2 FYNNEI. The CDR3 is made up of 12 amino acids. V lost 11 bases to trimming and J lost 3 bases, with 11 bases between them. CDR3 DNA sequence: TGTGCCCTAGGGCCAGGCTACAATGAGCAGTTCTTC. It is translated as CALGPGYNEQFF.

This clonotype has at least ten counts. This chain connects TRBV30 to TRBJ1-1; 9 nucleotides align to TRBD1. The V gene's germline CDR1 is GTSNPN and CDR2 SVGIG (reference sequence). The length of the CDR3 is 13 residues. V lost 4 bases to trimming and J lost 6 bases; unmatched junction nucleotides: 6. DNA of the CDR3: TGTGCCTGGAACCAACAGGGGGCCTCTGAAGCTTTCTTT. Protein sequence: CAWNQQGASEAFF.

This clonotype has a count of ten or more. This chain joins TRBV6-2 or TRBV6-3 and TRBJ1-4; D ambiguous. Germline loops: CDR1 MNHEY, CDR2 SVGEGT. The CDR3 loop spans 16 amino acids. V was clipped by 2 bases and J by 3 bases, with 13 bases between them. The CDR3 DNA reads TGTGCCAGCAGTTACCTTGGCCCGGCCGCTAATGAAAAACTGTTTTTT. This sequence encodes CASSYLGPAANEKLFF.

At least ten counts were recorded for this clonotype. V is TRBV5-1 and J is TRBJ2-5; 8 nucleotides line up with TRBD2. Per the germline V gene, CDR1 is SGHRS and CDR2 is YFSETQ. V shed 2 bases, J shed 0 bases, and the junction held 12 bases outside the gene matches. The CDR3 is made up of 18 amino acids. For the CDR3, the DNA is TGCGCCAGCAGCTTCGGTTCCCTACCCGGGGGGGACCAAGAGACCCAGTACTTC. Translation gives CASSFGSLPGGDQETQYF. Using reference TRBV5-1 and TRBJ2-5 for the parts outside the CDR3, the full variable domain is KAGVTQTPRYLIKTRGQQVTLSCSPISGHRSVSWYQQTPGQGLQFLFEYFSETQRNKGNFPGRFSGRQFSNSRSEMNVSTLELGDSALYLCASSFGSLPGGDQETQYFGPGTRLLVL.

The chain joins TRBV7-9 to TRBJ1-5; D not resolved. CDR1 is SEHNR, CDR2 FQNEAQ, per germline (reference sequence). V lost 4 bases and J 5 bases, leaving 6 bases between the germline ends. This CDR3 spans 12 amino acids. CDR3 in amino acids: CASSSLDQPQHF. CDR3 sequence (DNA): TGTGCCAGCAGCTCCCTAGATCAGCCCCAGCATTTT.

This clonotype appeared a few times. The V and J genes are TRBV7-9 and TRBJ2-6; TRBD1 matches 11 bases. Per the germline V gene, CDR1 is SEHNR and CDR2 is FQNEAQ (reference sequence). V lost 2 bases, J lost 2 bases, and 2 bases stayed unmatched. This CDR3 region has 17 residues. As DNA, the CDR3 is TGTGCCAGCAGCTTATGGACAGGGGGCCCTGGGGCCAACGTCCTGACTTTC. It is translated as CASSLWTGGPGANVLTF.

This clonotype was seen more than once but under ten times. The DNA of the CDR3 is TGTGCCAGCAGCTCCCGTGTGGCACTGACAGATACGCAGTATTTT. This gives the protein CASSSRVALTDTQYF. The V call is TRBV3-1, the J call TRBJ2-3, with D unresolved. Germline V CDR1 and CDR2: LGHDT, YNNKEL (reference sequence). The length of the CDR3 is 15 residues. Trimming cost V 5 bases and J 3 bases, with 15 bases left between them.